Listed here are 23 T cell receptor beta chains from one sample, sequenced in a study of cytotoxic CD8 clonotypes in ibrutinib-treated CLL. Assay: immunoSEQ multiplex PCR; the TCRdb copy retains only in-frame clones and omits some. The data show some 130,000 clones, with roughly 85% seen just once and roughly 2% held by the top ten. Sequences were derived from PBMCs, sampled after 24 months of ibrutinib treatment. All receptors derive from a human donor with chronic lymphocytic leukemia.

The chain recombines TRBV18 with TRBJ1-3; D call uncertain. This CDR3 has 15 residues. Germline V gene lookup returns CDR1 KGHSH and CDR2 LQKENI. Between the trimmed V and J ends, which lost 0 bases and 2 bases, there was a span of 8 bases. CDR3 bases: TGTGCCAGCTCACCACCGCCAGGAGCTGGAAACACCATATATTTT. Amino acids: CASSPPPGAGNTIYF. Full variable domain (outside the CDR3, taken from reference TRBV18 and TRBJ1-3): NAGVMQNPRHLVRRRGQEARLRCSPMKGHSHVYWYRQLPEEGLKFMVYLQKENIIDESGMPKERFSAEFPKEGPSILRIQQVVRGDSAAYFCASSPPPGAGNTIYFGEGSWLTVV.

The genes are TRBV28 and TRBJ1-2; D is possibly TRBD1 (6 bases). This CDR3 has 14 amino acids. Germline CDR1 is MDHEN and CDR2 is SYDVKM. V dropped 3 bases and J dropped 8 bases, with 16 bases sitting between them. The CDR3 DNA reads TGTGCCAGCAGTTTCACGGCAGGGGACGAGGGCTACACCTTC. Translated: CASSFTAGDEGYTF.

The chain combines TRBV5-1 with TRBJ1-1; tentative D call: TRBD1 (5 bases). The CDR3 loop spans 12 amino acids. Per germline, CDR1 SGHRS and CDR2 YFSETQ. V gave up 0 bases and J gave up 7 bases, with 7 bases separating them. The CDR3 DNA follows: TGCGCCAGCAGCTTGGGGAGGGGTGAAGCTTTCTTT. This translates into CASSLGRGEAFF.

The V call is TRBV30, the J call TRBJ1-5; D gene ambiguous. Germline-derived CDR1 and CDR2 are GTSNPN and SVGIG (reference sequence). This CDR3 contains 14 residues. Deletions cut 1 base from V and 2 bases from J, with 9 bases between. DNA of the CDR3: TGTGCCTGGAGTGCGGGTATGGGCAATCAGCCCCAGCATTTT. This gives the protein CAWSAGMGNQPQHF.

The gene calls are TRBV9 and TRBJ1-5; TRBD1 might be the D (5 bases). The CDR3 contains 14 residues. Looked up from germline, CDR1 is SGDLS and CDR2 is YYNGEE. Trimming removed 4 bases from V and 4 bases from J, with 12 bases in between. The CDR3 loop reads CASSTGRNNQPQHF. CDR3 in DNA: TGTGCCAGCAGCACGGGACGGAATAATCAGCCCCAGCATTTT.

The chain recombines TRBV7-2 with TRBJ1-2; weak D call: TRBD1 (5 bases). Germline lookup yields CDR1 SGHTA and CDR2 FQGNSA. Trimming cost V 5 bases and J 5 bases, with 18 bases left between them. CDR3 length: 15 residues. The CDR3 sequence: CASSPGTGKAYGYTF. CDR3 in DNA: TGTGCCAGCAGCCCCGGGACCGGCAAAGCGTATGGCTACACCTTC.

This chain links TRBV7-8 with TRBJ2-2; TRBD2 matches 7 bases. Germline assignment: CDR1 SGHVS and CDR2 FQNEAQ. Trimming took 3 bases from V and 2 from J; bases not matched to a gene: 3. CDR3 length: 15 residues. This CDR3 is CASSFVAGNTGELFF. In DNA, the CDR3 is TGTGCCAGCAGCTTTGTAGCGGGCAACACCGGGGAGCTGTTTTTT.

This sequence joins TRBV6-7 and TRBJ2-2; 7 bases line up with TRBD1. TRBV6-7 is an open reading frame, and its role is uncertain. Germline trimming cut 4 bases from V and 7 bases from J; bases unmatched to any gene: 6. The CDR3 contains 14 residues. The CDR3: CASSSPGQDGELFF. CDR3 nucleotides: TGTGCCAGCAGTTCCCCCGGACAGGACGGGGAGCTGTTTTTT.

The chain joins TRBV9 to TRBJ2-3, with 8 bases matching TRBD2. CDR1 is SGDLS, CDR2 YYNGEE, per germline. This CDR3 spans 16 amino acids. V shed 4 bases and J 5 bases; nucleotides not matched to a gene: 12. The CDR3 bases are TGTGCCAGCAGCAGTAACCGAGCGGGGGTACTAGATACGCAGTATTTT. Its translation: CASSSNRAGVLDTQYF.

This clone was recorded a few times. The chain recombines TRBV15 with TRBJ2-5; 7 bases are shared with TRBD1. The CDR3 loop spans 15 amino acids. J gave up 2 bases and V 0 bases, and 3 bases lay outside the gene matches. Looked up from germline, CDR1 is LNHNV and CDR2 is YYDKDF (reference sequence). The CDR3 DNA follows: TGTGCCACCAGCAGAGATCCGGGACAGCAAGAGACCCAGTACTTC. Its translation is CATSRDPGQQETQYF.

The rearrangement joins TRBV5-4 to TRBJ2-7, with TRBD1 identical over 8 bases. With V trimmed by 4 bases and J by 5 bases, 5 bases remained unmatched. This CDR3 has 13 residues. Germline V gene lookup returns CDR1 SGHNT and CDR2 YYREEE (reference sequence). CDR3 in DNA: TGTGCCAGCAGCCGGGGACAGGCGGACGAGCAGTACTTC. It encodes CASSRGQADEQYF.

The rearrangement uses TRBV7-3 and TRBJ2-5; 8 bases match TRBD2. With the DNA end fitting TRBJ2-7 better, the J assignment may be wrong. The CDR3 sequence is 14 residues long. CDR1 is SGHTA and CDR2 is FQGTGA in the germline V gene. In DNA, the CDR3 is TGTGCCAGCAGCTTAGGCGGACTAGCCGGCGAGCAGTACTTC. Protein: CASSLGGLAGEQYF.

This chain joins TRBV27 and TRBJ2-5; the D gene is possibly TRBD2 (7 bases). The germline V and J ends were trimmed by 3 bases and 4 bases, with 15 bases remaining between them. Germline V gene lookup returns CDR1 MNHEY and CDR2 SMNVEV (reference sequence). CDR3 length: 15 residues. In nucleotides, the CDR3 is TGTGCCAGCAGTTTTCTAGGGGGGGCTGGAGAGACCCAGTACTTC. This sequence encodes CASSFLGGAGETQYF.

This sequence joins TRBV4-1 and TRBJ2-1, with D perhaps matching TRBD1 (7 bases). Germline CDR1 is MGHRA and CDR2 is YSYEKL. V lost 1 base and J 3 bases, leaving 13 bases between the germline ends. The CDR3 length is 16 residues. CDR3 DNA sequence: TGCGCCAGCAGCCAAGTTCAGGGGGGACACTACAATGAGCAGTTCTTC. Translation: CASSQVQGGHYNEQFF.

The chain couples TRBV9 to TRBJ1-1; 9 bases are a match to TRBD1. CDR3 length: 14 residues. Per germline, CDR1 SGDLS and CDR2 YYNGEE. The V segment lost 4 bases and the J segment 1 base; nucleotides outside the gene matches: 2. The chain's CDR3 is CASSTGQGNTEAFF. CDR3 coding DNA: TGTGCCAGCAGCACGGGACAGGGGAACACTGAAGCTTTCTTT.

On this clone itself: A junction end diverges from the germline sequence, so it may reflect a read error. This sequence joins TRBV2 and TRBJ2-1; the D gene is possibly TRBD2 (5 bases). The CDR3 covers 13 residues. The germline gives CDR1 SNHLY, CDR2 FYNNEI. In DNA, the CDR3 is TGTGCCAGCACCTCGGAGCGACGGGGAGAGCAGCTCTTC. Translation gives CASTSERRGEQLF. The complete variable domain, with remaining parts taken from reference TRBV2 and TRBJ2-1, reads EPEVTQTPSHQVTQMGQEVILRCVPISNHLYFYWYRQILGQKVEFLVSFYNNEISEKSEIFDDQFSVERPDGSNFTLKIRSTKLEDSAMYFCASTSERRGEQLFGPGTRLTVL.

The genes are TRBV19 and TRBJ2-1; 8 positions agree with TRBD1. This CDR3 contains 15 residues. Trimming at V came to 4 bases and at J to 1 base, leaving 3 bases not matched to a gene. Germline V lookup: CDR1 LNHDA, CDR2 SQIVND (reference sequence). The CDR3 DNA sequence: TGTGCCAGTAGTACTGACAGGGGATCCTACAATGAGCAGTTCTTC. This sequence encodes CASSTDRGSYNEQFF.

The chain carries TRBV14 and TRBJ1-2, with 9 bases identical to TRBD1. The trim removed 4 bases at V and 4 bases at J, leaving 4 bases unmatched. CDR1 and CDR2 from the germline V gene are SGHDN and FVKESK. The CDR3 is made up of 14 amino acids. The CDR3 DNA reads TGTGCCAGCAGCCGGGACAGGGAGGCCTATGGCTACACCTTC. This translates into CASSRDREAYGYTF.

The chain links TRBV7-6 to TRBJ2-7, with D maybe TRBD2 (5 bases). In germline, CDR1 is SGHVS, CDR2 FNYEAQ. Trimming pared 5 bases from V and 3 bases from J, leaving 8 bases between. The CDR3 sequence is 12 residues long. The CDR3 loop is CASSPRGYEQYF. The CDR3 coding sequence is TGTGCCAGCAGCCCCCGGGGCTACGAGCAGTACTTC.

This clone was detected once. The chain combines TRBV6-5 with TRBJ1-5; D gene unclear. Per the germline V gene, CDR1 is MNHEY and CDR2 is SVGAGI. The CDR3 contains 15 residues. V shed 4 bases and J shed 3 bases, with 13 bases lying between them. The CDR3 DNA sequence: TGTGCCAGCAGTTTGACGGGCGTCTTCAATCAGCCCCAGCATTTT. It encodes CASSLTGVFNQPQHF.

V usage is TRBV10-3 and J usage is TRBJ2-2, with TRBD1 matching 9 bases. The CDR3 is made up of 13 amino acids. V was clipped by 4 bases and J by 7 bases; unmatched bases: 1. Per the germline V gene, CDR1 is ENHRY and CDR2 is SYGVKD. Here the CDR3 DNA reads TGTGCCATCAGTGGGACAGGGGTCGGGGAGCTGTTTTTT. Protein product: CAISGTGVGELFF.

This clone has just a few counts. This chain's CDR3 is CASSLAGAKYGYTF. CDR3 in DNA: TGTGCCAGCAGCTTAGCAGGGGCCAAATATGGCTACACCTTC. The rearrangement joins TRBV7-9 to TRBJ1-2; D perhaps matches TRBD1 (5 bases). The CDR3 is made up of 14 amino acids. V dropped 0 bases and J dropped 5 bases, with 10 bases sitting between them. Germline V lookup: CDR1 SEHNR, CDR2 FQNEAQ (reference sequence). The entire variable domain, with the rest obtained from reference TRBV7-9 and TRBJ1-2, is as follows: DTGVSQNPRHKITKRGQNVTFRCDPISEHNRLYWYRQTLGQGPEFLTYFQNEAQLEKSRLLSDRFSAERPKGSFSTLEIQRTEQGDSAMYLCASSLAGAKYGYTFGSGTRLTVV.

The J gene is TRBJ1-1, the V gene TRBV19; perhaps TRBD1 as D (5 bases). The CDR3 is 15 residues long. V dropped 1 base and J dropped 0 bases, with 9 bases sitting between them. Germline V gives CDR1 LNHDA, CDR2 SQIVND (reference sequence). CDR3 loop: CASSIGQSMNTEAFF. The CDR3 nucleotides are TGTGCCAGTAGTATAGGACAGAGTATGAACACTGAAGCTTTCTTT.